The next 31 T cell receptor beta chains were all read from a single sample in a study of T cells in Graves' hyperthyroidism and ophthalmopathy. Template material for amplifying TCR beta CDR3 regions consisted of RNA transcripts. HTBI primers were the set used in a first-round RT-PCR of the TCR CDR3. TCRdb analysed the multiplex PCR reads with MiXCR anew, one entry per CDR3 protein. Of nearly 600,000 distinct CDR3 sequences in the sample, 12% to 15% were seen once. Input material: blood. The receptors here all came from a woman aged 18 to 35 with Graves' ophthalmopathy.

This clonotype was recorded at least ten times. The CDR3 DNA reads TGCAGTGCTATGGAGGGGTGGAACTATGGCTACACCTTC. It is translated as CSAMEGWNYGYTF. The genes are TRBV20-1 and TRBJ1-2, with a weak D call TRBD1 (5 bases). CDR3 length: 13 amino acids. The germline V gene encodes CDR1 DFQATT and CDR2 SNEGSKA (reference sequence). V was clipped by 4 bases and J by 2 bases, with 11 bases between them.

This sequence joins TRBV6-5 and TRBJ2-2, with 7 nucleotides matching TRBD2. The germline V gene has CDR1 MNHEY and CDR2 SVGAGI. The CDR3 consists of 17 residues. V lost 0 bases and J lost 6; bases outside the gene matches: 10. The CDR3 coding sequence is TGTGCCAGCAGTTACTCGCATTCAACTAGCGTCTCCGGGGAGCTGTTTTTT. As protein: CASSYSHSTSVSGELFF.

This clonotype was recorded many times. V usage is TRBV11-3 and J usage is TRBJ2-5; 8 bases agree with TRBD2. Trimming at V came to 1 base and at J to 2 bases, leaving 3 bases not matched to a gene. Germline-derived CDR1 and CDR2 are SGHNT and YENEEA. This CDR3 has 15 amino acids. The CDR3 DNA reads TGTGCCAGCAGCTTAGCGGGAGGGGGGCAAGAGACCCAGTACTTC. It translates to CASSLAGGGQETQYF.

In this sample, this clonotype turned up a few times. The chain combines TRBV5-6 with TRBJ1-2, with 7 bases matching TRBD1. Germline lookup yields CDR1 SGHDT and CDR2 YYEEEE. V shed 5 bases and J 5 bases; nucleotides not matched to a gene: 9. The CDR3 contains 14 residues. The CDR3 is CASRTFGTDYGYTF. In DNA, the CDR3 is TGTGCCAGCAGGACGTTCGGGACAGATTATGGCTACACCTTC.

This clonotype came up many times. The V call is TRBV10-3, the J call TRBJ2-3, with 8 bases identical to TRBD2. The CDR3 covers 13 residues. The germline V gene encodes CDR1 ENHRY and CDR2 SYGVKD. Trimming removed 7 bases from V and 6 bases from J; junction bases left unmatched: 6. In DNA form, the CDR3 reads TGTGCCATCACGCAGCGGGAGTTGGATACGCAGTATTTT. This encodes CAITQRELDTQYF.

V is TRBV27 and J is TRBJ2-2, with 9 bases matching TRBD1. From germline, CDR1 is MNHEY and CDR2 SMNVEV (reference sequence). V shed 5 bases and J 6 bases; nucleotides not matched to a gene: 10. This CDR3 has 16 amino acids. CDR3 loop: CASSPWDREYAGELFF. CDR3 coding DNA: TGTGCCAGCAGTCCATGGGACAGGGAGTACGCCGGGGAGCTGTTTTTT.

In this sample, this clonotype turned up a few times. The V call is TRBV12-3 or TRBV12-4, the J call TRBJ2-1; TRBD1 matches at 9 bases. This CDR3 contains 18 residues. Unmatched junction bases numbered 13, after V lost 4 bases and J lost 3 bases. CDR3 sequence reads: CASSSGPNRDRDYNEQFF. In DNA, the CDR3 is TGTGCCAGCAGTTCCGGGCCCAATCGGGACAGGGACTACAATGAGCAGTTCTTC.

This clonotype was counted only a few times. This CDR3 reads CSVRTVLYTEAFF. In DNA form, the CDR3 reads TGCAGTGTTCGGACAGTTCTTTACACTGAAGCTTTCTTT. The chain combines TRBV20-1 with TRBJ1-1, with a possible D match to TRBD1 (6 bases). V was clipped by 7 bases and J by 3 bases, with 15 bases between them. The CDR3 is 13 amino acids. CDR1 is DFQATT and CDR2 is SNEGSKA in the germline V gene (reference sequence).

A word on this clonotype: A much bigger clone sits one base away, suggesting this may be a read error. The gene calls are TRBV7-3 and TRBJ2-3; perhaps D is TRBD1 or TRBD2 (5 bases each). There are 16 residues in the CDR3. The germline CDR1 and CDR2 sequences are SGHTA and FQGTGA. Written as DNA, the CDR3 is TGTGCCAGCAGCTCCCTTCCGAGGGGCGGGTCAGATATGCAGTATTTT. This encodes CASSSLPRGGSDMQYF.

The rearrangement joins TRBV6-1 to TRBJ2-1; 13 positions match TRBD2. The CDR3 runs 18 residues. Germline-derived CDR1 and CDR2 are MNHNS and SASEGT. V shed 2 bases and J 7 bases; nucleotides not matched to a gene: 11. The CDR3 coding sequence is TGTGCCAGCAGTGAAATTTCCCGGGGACTAGCGGGAAAAAATGAGCAGTTCTTC. Its translation is CASSEISRGLAGKNEQFF.

Points on this clonotype: This could be a read error, since a much larger clone is one nucleotide away. CDR3 DNA sequence: TGTGCCAGTAGTATATCAGGGATAGGAGTGAGGAATGAGCAGTTCTTC. Protein product: CASSISGIGVRNEQFF. The V call is TRBV19, the J call TRBJ2-1; possibly TRBD1 for D (5 bases). V lost 2 bases, J lost 7 bases, and 18 bases lay in between. The germline gives CDR1 LNHDA, CDR2 SQIVND (reference sequence). This CDR3 has 16 amino acids.

The chain joins TRBV4-2 to TRBJ1-1; D uncertain. Trimming left V 0 bases short and J 6 bases short, with 5 bases between. This CDR3 has 12 residues. CDR1 and CDR2 from the germline V gene are LGHNA and YNFKEQ. CDR3 sequence: CASSQEGSEAFF. The CDR3 nucleotides are TGTGCCAGCAGCCAAGAGGGGTCTGAAGCTTTCTTT.

This clonotype was seen ten or more times. J is TRBJ2-7 and V is TRBV30; D is unclear. Between the trimmed V and J ends, which lost 0 bases and 0 bases, there was a span of 12 bases. The CDR3 loop spans 15 amino acids. Looked up from germline, CDR1 is GTSNPN and CDR2 is SVGIG (reference sequence). The CDR3 protein is CAWSVGNPSSYEQYF. In DNA, the CDR3 is TGTGCCTGGAGTGTTGGAAACCCGAGCTCCTACGAGCAGTACTTC.

This clonotype has just a few counts. This chain links TRBV20-1 with TRBJ2-7; D may be TRBD1 (6 bases). Germline CDR1 DFQATT, CDR2 SNEGSKA (reference sequence). This CDR3 has 17 amino acids. V was cut by 6 bases and J by 0 bases, with 24 bases left in between. In DNA form, the CDR3 reads TGCAGTGCCGAATGGGGGACAAATTTAGGTCTCTCCTACGAGCAGTACTTC. It encodes CSAEWGTNLGLSYEQYF.

This clonotype came up many times. The CDR3 here is CASSLGAREGYNSPLHF. CDR3 bases: TGTGCCAGCAGTTTAGGGGCCAGGGAAGGGTATAATTCACCCCTCCACTTT. The V and J genes are TRBV27 and TRBJ1-6, with a weak D call TRBD1 (5 bases). Germline V gene data show CDR1 as MNHEY and CDR2 as SMNVEV (reference sequence). Trimming left V 2 bases short and J 4 bases short, with 15 bases between. The CDR3 sequence is 17 residues long.

The chain uses TRBV6-1 and TRBJ1-2, with no clear D. Per germline, CDR1 MNHNS and CDR2 SASEGT. The CDR3 is 13 amino acids. Between the trimmed V and J ends, which lost 4 bases and 4 bases, there was a span of 10 bases. The CDR3 nucleotides are TGTGCCAGCAGTGGTGAAGGGCGCTATGGCTACACCTTC. Translated, it gives CASSGEGRYGYTF.

The chain carries TRBV20-1 and TRBJ2-3; 10 nucleotides line up with TRBD2. The CDR3 length is 14 residues. Unmatched junction bases numbered 8, after V lost 6 bases and J lost 5 bases. The germline V gene encodes CDR1 DFQATT and CDR2 SNEGSKA (reference sequence). The chain's CDR3 is CSANLLAGEDTQYF. The CDR3 DNA reads as TGCAGTGCCAACCTTCTAGCGGGAGAAGATACGCAGTATTTT.

This clonotype has only a few counts. The genes are TRBV6-2 or TRBV6-3 and TRBJ2-5; D is undetermined. Trimming removed 5 bases from V and 5 bases from J, with 9 bases in between. Germline V gives CDR1 MNHEY, CDR2 SVGEGT. This CDR3 spans 12 amino acids. CDR3 in amino acids: CASSRFMETQYF. The CDR3 region has the DNA TGTGCCAGCAGTAGGTTTATGGAGACCCAGTACTTC.

V usage is TRBV5-5 and J usage is TRBJ2-7, with D hard to call. Per the germline V gene, CDR1 is SGHKS and CDR2 is YYEKEE (reference sequence). The CDR3 sequence is 15 residues long. Trimming removed 2 bases from V and 1 base from J, with 13 bases in between. The CDR3 nucleotides read TGTGCCAGCAGCTTCTCCTCGATTCCTTCCTACGAGCAGTACTTC. This sequence encodes CASSFSSIPSYEQYF.

This clonotype was detected a few times. This rearrangement joins TRBV28 to TRBJ2-3; tentative D call: TRBD1 (5 bases). CDR3 length: 15 amino acids. Per the germline V gene, CDR1 is MDHEN and CDR2 is SYDVKM. Between the trimmed V and J ends, which lost 4 bases and 1 base, there was a span of 12 bases. CDR3 in DNA: TGTGCCAGCAGTTCTACCCCGACAGGCACAGATACGCAGTATTTT. Translated: CASSSTPTGTDTQYF.

Ten or more counts support this clonotype. The chain combines TRBV12-3 or TRBV12-4 with TRBJ2-1, with 7 bases that match TRBD1. V shed 5 bases, J shed 10 bases, and the junction held 11 bases outside the gene matches. The CDR3 spans 14 residues. CDR3 in amino acids: CASSPPPTGHEQFF. CDR3 nucleotides: TGTGCCAGCAGTCCACCACCGACAGGGCACGAGCAGTTCTTC.

The rearrangement links TRBV24-1 to TRBJ2-1, with D possibly being TRBD1 (5 bases). CDR3 length equals 14 residues. V shed 5 bases and J shed 9 bases, with 16 bases lying between them. CDR1 is KGHDR, CDR2 SFDVKD, per germline. The CDR3 protein is CATSGSGYRGEQFF. In nucleotides, the CDR3 is TGTGCCACCAGTGGATCAGGGTATCGCGGTGAGCAGTTCTTC.

This clonotype was counted between two and nine times. The chain employs TRBV19 and TRBJ1-5; D might be TRBD1 (5 bases). V was cut by 6 bases and J by 6 bases, with 15 bases left in between. This CDR3 region has 14 residues. The germline gives CDR1 LNHDA, CDR2 SQIVND (reference sequence). This chain's CDR3 is CASSPGPSGQPQHF. CDR3 sequence (DNA): TGTGCCAGTAGCCCGGGGCCCTCAGGTCAGCCCCAGCATTTT.

This sequence joins TRBV27 and TRBJ1-1; no reliable D call. CDR1 MNHEY and CDR2 SMNVEV come from the germline V gene (reference sequence). CDR3 length: 13 amino acids. V lost 4 bases and J lost 5, with 11 bases in between. The CDR3 region is CASSSYSVTEAFF. CDR3 DNA sequence: TGTGCCAGCAGTTCTTACTCCGTTACTGAAGCTTTCTTT.

This clonotype was seen many times. The chain combines TRBV2 with TRBJ2-3; D is possibly TRBD1 (7 bases). V shed 9 bases and J shed 3 bases, with 10 bases lying between them. Germline V gives CDR1 SNHLY, CDR2 FYNNEI. The CDR3 is made up of 12 amino acids. The CDR3 DNA is TGTGCCAGGTCAGGGGGGACAGATACGCAGTATTTT. This gives the protein CARSGGTDTQYF.

This clonotype turned up a few times. The chain has TRBV29-1 and TRBJ2-7, with 7 bases that match TRBD2. Germline loops: CDR1 SQVTM, CDR2 ANQGSEA. V gave up 4 bases and J gave up 2 bases; unmatched junction bases: 5. The CDR3 is made up of 13 amino acids. The CDR3 region has the DNA TGCAGCGTTGTCGAGGGAGGGACCTACGAGCAGTACTTC. Translation gives CSVVEGGTYEQYF.

In its sample, this clonotype was seen many times. The chain is built from TRBV18 and TRBJ1-4, with D perhaps matching TRBD1 (5 bases). This CDR3 is built from 13 residues. V was pared by 4 bases and J by 6 bases, with 9 bases between. From germline, CDR1 is KGHSH and CDR2 LQKENI. The CDR3, as DNA: TGTGCCAGCTCACGGGGGTTGGATGAAAAACTGTTTTTT. This codes for CASSRGLDEKLFF.

This clonotype came up a few times. The chain is built from TRBV24-1 and TRBJ2-4; 7 bases match TRBD2. The germline V gene has CDR1 KGHDR and CDR2 SFDVKD. V shed 3 bases and J 11 bases; nucleotides not matched to a gene: 6. This CDR3 is built from 13 residues. CDR3 coding DNA: TGTGCCACCAGTGATATTGGGGGGGGTTTTCAGTACTTC. This codes for CATSDIGGGFQYF.

This clonotype was recorded at least ten times. The chain employs TRBV2 and TRBJ1-2; D is unclear. V lost 6 bases, J lost 5 bases, and 13 bases lay in between. CDR1 and CDR2 (germline): SNHLY, FYNNEI. The CDR3 loop spans 13 amino acids. CDR3 residues: CASRGAGAYGYTF. CDR3 bases: TGTGCCAGCAGGGGCGCAGGCGCTTATGGCTACACCTTC. Full variable domain (rest looked up from reference TRBV2 and TRBJ1-2): EPEVTQTPSHQVTQMGQEVILRCVPISNHLYFYWYRQILGQKVEFLVSFYNNEISEKSEIFDDQFSVERPDGSNFTLKIRSTKLEDSAMYFCASRGAGAYGYTFGSGTRLTVV.

This chain uses TRBV4-2 with TRBJ1-4, with a tentative D call TRBD1 (5 bases). V was trimmed by 3 bases and J by 8 bases, leaving 16 bases between them. Per the germline V gene, CDR1 is LGHNA and CDR2 is YNFKEQ. This CDR3 spans 15 amino acids. CDR3 sequence: CASSHLRGTDEKLFF. The CDR3 nucleotides read TGTGCCAGCAGCCATTTAAGAGGGACGGACGAAAAACTGTTTTTT.

This clonotype was recorded at least ten times. The CDR3 sequence is CASSQTGTDTQYF. In DNA, the CDR3 is TGTGCCAGCTCACAGACAGGCACAGATACGCAGTATTTT. This rearrangement joins TRBV18 to TRBJ2-3; D perhaps matches TRBD1 (5 bases). Germline V lookup: CDR1 KGHSH, CDR2 LQKENI. The V end lost 4 bases, the J end lost 1 base, and 6 bases lay between the germline ends. The CDR3 runs to 13 residues. Full variable domain (missing parts from reference TRBV18 and TRBJ2-3): NAGVMQNPRHLVRRRGQEARLRCSPMKGHSHVYWYRQLPEEGLKFMVYLQKENIIDESGMPKERFSAEFPKEGPSILRIQQVVRGDSAAYFCASSQTGTDTQYFGPGTRLTVL.